A single sample is the source of the 11 T cell receptor beta chains below, sequenced in a study of cytomegalovirus exposure and HLA in healthy donors. PCR employed 60 Vbeta and 13 Jbeta primers. The table came from immunoSEQ multiplex PCR; TCRdb's copy has only in-frame clones and leaves some out. The sample yields more than 200,000 clones, over 60% seen once. The sequencing sample was made of PBMCs. All receptors come from a middle-aged man in good health and CMV-seronegative.

V is TRBV5-1 and J is TRBJ2-1; 9 positions match TRBD1. Germline V gene lookup returns CDR1 SGHRS and CDR2 YFSETQ. The CDR3 spans 14 residues. V was pared by 2 bases and J by 12 bases, with 9 bases of the junction left unmatched. The CDR3 DNA sequence: TGCGCCAGCAGCTTATCACAGGGGGCATTAGTGCAGTTCTTC. Protein product: CASSLSQGALVQFF.

This clone was recorded only once. The CDR3 here is CASSFRGLFSGANVLTF. DNA for the CDR3: TGTGCCAGCAGCTTCAGAGGACTGTTCTCTGGGGCCAACGTCCTGACTTTC. The rearrangement joins TRBV13 to TRBJ2-6; TRBD2 is a possible D gene (5 bases). Germline V gives CDR1 PRHDT, CDR2 FYEKMQ (reference sequence). The CDR3 has 17 residues. Trimming pared 3 bases from V and 0 bases from J, leaving 12 bases between.

The chain joins TRBV2 to TRBJ1-1; D not resolved. Germline V gene data show CDR1 as SNHLY and CDR2 as FYNNEI. V lost 6 bases, J lost 1 base, and 9 bases lay in between. This CDR3 is 13 amino acids long. The CDR3 sequence: CASRVDKNTEAFF. The CDR3 DNA reads as TGTGCCAGCAGGGTTGACAAGAACACTGAAGCTTTCTTT.

V and J are TRBV4-1 and TRBJ1-1, with D hard to call. The V end lost 0 bases, the J end lost 5 bases, and 10 bases lay between the germline ends. The CDR3 contains 14 residues. CDR1 and CDR2 (germline): MGHRA, YSYEKL. The CDR3 bases are TGCGCCAGCAGCCAAGATACGGCGGGGACTGAAGCTTTCTTT. The encoded protein is CASSQDTAGTEAFF.

The chain carries TRBV29-1 and TRBJ2-5, with 8 bases that match TRBD1. CDR3 length equals 13 residues. Germline lookup yields CDR1 SQVTM and CDR2 ANQGSEA. The V segment lost 7 bases and the J segment 1 base; nucleotides outside the gene matches: 5. The CDR3 protein is CSGADRVQETQYF. CDR3 DNA sequence: TGCAGCGGAGCGGACAGGGTCCAAGAGACCCAGTACTTC.

V is TRBV5-1 and J is TRBJ2-2; TRBD1 aligns across 11 bases. The V segment lost 4 bases and the J segment 6 bases; nucleotides outside the gene matches: 5. The length of the CDR3 is 15 residues. The germline CDR1 and CDR2 sequences are SGHRS and YFSETQ. The CDR3 bases are TGCGCCAGCAGCGCCGGGACAGGGGGTGCCGGGGAGCTGTTTTTT. Its protein is CASSAGTGGAGELFF.

The chain is built from TRBV28 and TRBJ2-7; 9 positions agree with TRBD1. Germline V gene data show CDR1 as MDHEN and CDR2 as SYDVKM. This CDR3 is built from 15 residues. The trim removed 3 bases at V and 5 bases at J, leaving 8 bases unmatched. CDR3 DNA: TGTGCCAGCAGTTTGTTCGGGACAGGGAGGCACGAGCAGTACTTC. Amino acid sequence: CASSLFGTGRHEQYF.

This chain connects TRBV18 to TRBJ1-2; tentative D call: TRBD1 (5 bases). Germline lookup yields CDR1 KGHSH and CDR2 LQKENI. V was trimmed by 11 bases and J by 3 bases, leaving 16 bases between them. The CDR3 is made up of 13 amino acids. Here the CDR3 reads CAGSRVPDYGYTF. As DNA, the CDR3 is TGTGCCGGAAGCAGGGTTCCTGACTATGGCTACACCTTC.

This chain links TRBV7-3 with TRBJ1-2, with D possibly being TRBD1 (5 bases). Germline V gene data show CDR1 as SGHTA and CDR2 as FQGTGA. This CDR3 is built from 12 residues. V lost 6 bases and J lost 8, with 13 bases in between. As DNA, the CDR3 is TGTGCCAGCAGTTACGGGGGGGGAGGCTACACCTTC. This sequence encodes CASSYGGGGYTF.

The gene calls are TRBV29-1 and TRBJ2-7, with 11 bases matching TRBD2. With V trimmed by 5 bases and J by 0 bases, 9 bases remained unmatched. The germline gives CDR1 SQVTM, CDR2 ANQGSEA. CDR3 length equals 16 residues. In DNA, the CDR3 is TGCAGCGTTCGACTAGCGGGGATCCTAAGCTCCTACGAGCAGTACTTC. Translated, it gives CSVRLAGILSSYEQYF.

The rearrangement links TRBV5-4 to TRBJ1-1; 9 nucleotides agree with TRBD1. The germline V gene has CDR1 SGHNT and CDR2 YYREEE (reference sequence). V gave up 4 bases and J gave up 4 bases; unmatched junction bases: 5. The CDR3 runs to 14 residues. As DNA, the CDR3 is TGTGCCAGCAGCGTAGAGACAGGGGGCACTGAAGCTTTCTTT. Protein: CASSVETGGTEAFF. Full variable domain (rest looked up from reference TRBV5-4 and TRBJ1-1): ETGVTQSPTHLIKTRGQQVTLRCSSQSGHNTVSWYQQALGQGPQFIFQYYREEENGRGNFPPRFSGLQFPNYSSELNVNALELDDSALYLCASSVETGGTEAFFGQGTRLTVV.